Shown below are 10 T cell receptor beta chains from a single sample sequenced in a study of coeliac disease (dated by TCRdb to between 2021 and 2022). The library was obtained by the immunoSEQ multiplex PCR assay. TCRdb obtained this table from immuneACCESS and retained in-frame rearrangements with V and J assigned. These tables miss some clones; where compared with another copy, unresolved V genes account for less than half of the shortfall, and the remainder is unexplained. This sample lists a few thousand clones; 72% were detected once. The ten largest account for roughly 18% of the sample. Sequenced sample: lamina propria lymphocytes from the gut. This specimen's cell subset or site label, per the study, means: lamina propria cell (LPC) fraction of small intestinal biopsy. The receptors here all came from a woman aged 50 to 60 with celiac disease on a gluten-free diet.

The chain couples TRBV21-1 to TRBJ2-3; TRBD2, the table's D call, lacks a check against the DNA. TRBV21-1 is marked as a pseudogene. This CDR3 spans 16 amino acids. The CDR3 nucleotides are TGTGCCAGCAGCCAATTGGGGGGTCCTAGCACAGATACGCAGTATTTT. Encoded protein: CASSQLGGPSTDTQYF.

The V gene is TRBV28, the J gene TRBJ1-2; 10 bases align to TRBD1. V trimming: 8 bases; J trimming: 5 bases; junction bases outside the gene matches: 8. The CDR3 length is 14 residues. Germline V gives CDR1 MDHEN, CDR2 SYDVKM. The CDR3 bases are TGTGCCAGCCGCCTTCCGGGACAGGGGTATGGCTACACCTTC. Translation gives CASRLPGQGYGYTF.

This clone was counted a few times. CDR3: CASSRAGTDYEQYF. The CDR3 coding sequence is TGTGCCAGCAGTAGAGCCGGGACAGACTACGAGCAGTACTTC. The gene calls are TRBV6-6 and TRBJ2-7; 7 nucleotides align to TRBD1. Per the germline V gene, CDR1 is MNHNY and CDR2 is SVGAGI (reference sequence). V shed 5 bases and J 3 bases; nucleotides not matched to a gene: 7. The CDR3 is 14 amino acids.

This rearrangement joins TRBV18 to TRBJ1-6; perhaps TRBD1 as D (6 bases). V shed 5 bases and J shed 6 bases, with 14 bases lying between them. Per the germline V gene, CDR1 is KGHSH and CDR2 is LQKENI. This CDR3 is 15 amino acids long. Written as DNA, the CDR3 is TGTGCCAGCTCAGGGGGACAAGTCCGTAATTCACCCCTCCACTTT. Its protein is CASSGGQVRNSPLHF.

The J gene is TRBJ2-2, the V gene TRBV6-6; TRBD1 aligns across 7 bases. V shed 2 bases, J shed 4 bases, and the junction held 4 bases outside the gene matches. This CDR3 is built from 15 residues. Germline CDR1 MNHNY, CDR2 SVGAGI (reference sequence). The CDR3 here is CASSYRTGATGELFF. Written as DNA, the CDR3 is TGTGCCAGCAGTTACCGAACAGGGGCCACCGGGGAGCTGTTTTTT.

V and J are TRBV21-1 and TRBJ1-3. TRBV21-1 is listed as a pseudogene. The CDR3 is 17 residues long. The CDR3 is CASRLCLATTRRNTIYF. The CDR3 region has the DNA TGTGCCAGCAGGCTCTGTTTAGCTACAACACGACGAAACACCATATATTTT.

V usage is TRBV28 and J usage is TRBJ2-3, with 7 bases that match TRBD2. V was pared by 6 bases and J by 0 bases, with 3 bases of the junction left unmatched. The CDR3 extends over 14 amino acids. CDR1 is MDHEN and CDR2 is SYDVKM in the germline V gene. Written as DNA, the CDR3 is TGTGCCAGCAGAGTCGGGGGGAGCACAGATACGCAGTATTTT. It codes for CASRVGGSTDTQYF.

This clone was observed a single time. V is TRBV4-2 and J is TRBJ2-1, with 7 bases lining up with TRBD1. The J segment lost 4 bases and the V segment lost 0 bases, leaving 6 bases of the junction unmatched. The CDR3 has 16 amino acids. The germline gives CDR1 LGHNA, CDR2 YNFKEQ. This CDR3 is CASSQDRDRTYNEQFF. The CDR3 DNA sequence: TGTGCCAGCAGCCAAGATCGGGACAGAACTTACAATGAGCAGTTCTTC.

The rearrangement joins TRBV7-6 to TRBJ1-3, with 7 nucleotides matching TRBD1. Trimming removed 5 bases from V and 3 bases from J; junction bases left unmatched: 7. Germline-derived CDR1 and CDR2 are SGHVS and FNYEAQ. The CDR3 runs 15 residues. The CDR3 spells CASSRQGAIGNTIYF. The CDR3 DNA sequence: TGTGCCAGCAGCCGACAGGGAGCGATTGGAAACACCATATATTTT.

V usage is TRBV7-2 and J usage is TRBJ2-5; 9 bases are shared with TRBD1. Per germline, CDR1 SGHTA and CDR2 FQGNSA. The CDR3 extends over 15 amino acids. With 2 bases clipped from V and 5 bases from J, the junction kept 6 bases outside the gene matches. As DNA, the CDR3 is TGTGCCAGCAGCTTAAGTGGAACAGGGGGCGAGACCCAGTACTTC. The encoded protein is CASSLSGTGGETQYF.